These T cell receptor beta chains were read from a single sample in a study of blood T cells in healthy people across ages. TCRdb re-called the 5' RACE reads through MiXCR, storing one row per CDR3 protein. The sample includes around 790,000 distinct CDR3 sequences, around two fifths of them seen just once. Sample: blood. The receptors stem from a man between 60 and 75 years old in good health. CDR3s include the opening cysteine and the closing phenylalanine or tryptophan. A D gene is named only where the DNA matches it firmly. Size is stated for part of the rows, as once, few or many counts, or as a class when the clone is expanded.

NA	TRBJ1-1	NA	TRBV20-1	TGCAGGGTGGCGTCTGAAGCTTTCTTT	CRVASEAFF
NA	TRBJ2-5	few	TRBV11-2	TGTGCCAGCAGCGCACAGAGGATTGGGCGGGAGACCCAGTACTTC	CASSAQRIGRETQYF
NA	TRBJ2-5	NA	TRBV7-9	TGTGCCAGCAGCTTTCCCAGGGGAGAGACCCAGTACTTC	CASSFPRGETQYF
NA	TRBJ2-6	once	TRBV3-1	TGTGCCAGCAGCCAAGATGGACAGTACTCTGGGGCCAACGTCCCGACTTTC	CASSQDGQYSGANVPTF
NA	TRBJ1-2	NA	TRBV27	TGTGTCAGCAGTTTAAGTGGCAGATCAGATGGCTACACCTTC	CVSSLSGRSDGYTF
TRBD1	TRBJ1-2	NA	TRBV5-1	TGCGCCAGCAGCCAGGATACAGGGGAAGGGGTCTATGGCTACACCTTC	CASSQDTGEGVYGYTF
NA	TRBJ2-5	few	TRBV18	TGTGCCAGCTCACGGGACGGGGGAGAGACCCAGTACTTC	CASSRDGGETQYF
NA	TRBJ2-2	NA	TRBV9	TGTGCCAGCAGCGTAGTCGGGGACCCGAGAACCGGGGAGCTGTTTTTT	CASSVVGDPRTGELFF
TRBD2	TRBJ2-1	few	TRBV6-2/TRBV6-3	TGTGCCAGCACCAACCCTCTAGCGGGGGGACCAAATGAGCAGTTCTTC	CASTNPLAGGPNEQFF
TRBD2	TRBJ2-1	NA	TRBV7-2	TGTGCCAGCAGCCGGACTAGCGGTTTTTACAATGAGCAGTTCTTC	CASSRTSGFYNEQFF
NA	TRBJ1-2	NA	TRBV29-1	TGCAGCGTTGGGGGGGGGGAAAATGGCTACACCTTC	CSVGGGENGYTF
TRBD1	TRBJ2-2	NA	TRBV24-1	TGTGCCACCAGTGCCGGGACAGAGTACGGGGAGCTGTTTTTT	CATSAGTEYGELFF
NA	TRBJ2-3	once	TRBV5-6	TGTGCCAGCAGCTCCGCCCTAGTCAGAGCAGATACGCAGTATTTT	CASSSALVRADTQYF
TRBD2	TRBJ2-3	few	TRBV7-2	TGTGCCAGCAGCTCAGCGGGGGCGACAGATACGCAGTATTTT	CASSSAGATDTQYF
NA	TRBJ1-6	NA	TRBV10-2	TGCGCCAGCAGCCAGACAGGAAGGGATAATTCACCCCTCCACTTT	CASSQTGRDNSPLHF
NA	TRBJ2-2	NA	TRBV2	TGTGCCAGCAGTGAAGGAAGAAGGGCGGGCACCGGGGAGCTGTTTTTT	CASSEGRRAGTGELFF
NA	TRBJ2-7	few	TRBV7-9	TGTGCCAGCAGCTTAGCACAGAACGAGCAGTACTTC	CASSLAQNEQYF
NA	TRBJ2-7	NA	TRBV7-9	TGTGCCAGCAGCTTATACGAAGGGTATCCCAACGAGCAGTACTTC	CASSLYEGYPNEQYF
NA	TRBJ2-5	NA	TRBV5-1	TGCGCCAGCAGGGGGGACACCCTCAATGAGCAGTACTTC	CASRGDTLNEQYF
NA	TRBJ2-1	NA	TRBV6-2/TRBV6-3	TGTGCCACCTCCCCCCTGGGCTTGTACAATGAGCAGTTCTTC	CATSPLGLYNEQFF
NA	TRBJ2-1	NA	TRBV4-3	TGCGCCAGCAGCCTAAGATCCGGGACCAACAATGAGCAGTTCTTC	CASSLRSGTNNEQFF
NA	TRBJ2-4	NA	TRBV5-1	TGCGCCAGCAGCTTGGAGGAGGGCATTCAGTACTTC	CASSLEEGIQYF
NA	TRBJ1-6	NA	TRBV29-1	TGCAGCGTCTCATTGGGGACTAATTCACCCCTCCACTTT	CSVSLGTNSPLHF
TRBD2	TRBJ2-1	NA	TRBV3-1	TGTGCCAGCAGCCCCGGGACTAGCGGGGGGCCAATTTGGAATGAGCAGTTCTTC	CASSPGTSGGPIWNEQFF
NA	TRBJ2-6	NA	TRBV3-1	TGTGCCAGCAGCCAAGTGCCGATTTCTGGGGCCAACGTCCTGACTTTC	CASSQVPISGANVLTF
NA	TRBJ2-3	few	TRBV9	TGTGCCAGCAGCTCCTCTGTTACAGATACGCAGTATTTT	CASSSSVTDTQYF
TRBD1	TRBJ2-1	many	TRBV5-1	TGCGCCAGCAGCTTGGTCGGGACAGAGTACAATGAGCAGTTCTTC	CASSLVGTEYNEQFF
NA	TRBJ2-5	NA	TRBV7-2	TGTGCCAGCAGCCCCTACGGACTACGAGAGACCCAGTACTTC	CASSPYGLRETQYF
NA	TRBJ2-6	NA	TRBV20-1	TGCAGTGCTAGAAACGCCAGGGAATTCGCTGGGGCCAACGTCCTGACTTTC	CSARNAREFAGANVLTF
NA	TRBJ1-4	NA	TRBV30	TGTGCCTGGAGTGTACTGCGGCGGTCTAATGAAAAACTGTTTTTT	CAWSVLRRSNEKLFF
TRBD2	TRBJ2-3	NA	TRBV6-6	TGTGCCAGCAGTTACTCACTGGCGGGGGGGCTCTCAGATACGCAGTATTTT	CASSYSLAGGLSDTQYF
NA	TRBJ2-7	NA	TRBV10-3	TGTGCCATCAGTGAGGGACACCCGGTGACCTACGAGCAGTACTTC	CAISEGHPVTYEQYF
NA	TRBJ2-3	NA	TRBV20-1	TGCAGTGCTCCCTGGCAGCACACAGATACGCAGTATTTT	CSAPWQHTDTQYF
TRBD2	TRBJ2-3	many	TRBV7-2	TGTGCCAGCAGCTTAAGGGCTAGCGGGGGGAAAGGTACAGATACGCAGTATTTT	CASSLRASGGKGTDTQYF
NA	TRBJ1-5	few	TRBV3-1	TGTGCCAGCAGCCAGGGGGCTAGCAATCAGCCCCAGCATTTT	CASSQGASNQPQHF
TRBD1	TRBJ2-5	NA	TRBV18	TGTGCCAGCTCAAACCGGGACAGGTTAGAGACCCAGTACTTC	CASSNRDRLETQYF
TRBD2	TRBJ2-7	once	TRBV20-1	TGCAGTGCTAGAAGCGGGGGGGTAAAAGCCTACGAGCAGTACTTC	CSARSGGVKAYEQYF
TRBD1	TRBJ2-5	few	TRBV7-2	TGTGCCAGCAGCGTATTCAGGGGGGAGACCCAGTACTTC	CASSVFRGETQYF
NA	TRBJ2-1	NA	TRBV11-2	TGTGCCAGCCCGTGGGGAGGCCCCCTCAATGAGCAGTTCTTC	CASPWGGPLNEQFF
TRBD2	TRBJ2-3	NA	TRBV7-9	TGTGCCAGCAGCCCAGGACTAGCGGGGTCCCGCACAGATACGCAGTATTTT	CASSPGLAGSRTDTQYF
TRBD2	TRBJ2-5	few	TRBV9	TGTGCCAGCAGCACCCGTCCCGGCGGGGGAGAACGAGAGACCCAGTACTTC	CASSTRPGGGERETQYF
TRBD2	TRBJ2-5	NA	TRBV5-5	TGTGCCAGCTGGCTAGCGGGGGGGCGTGAGACCCAGTACTTC	CASWLAGGRETQYF
TRBD2	TRBJ2-5	NA	TRBV5-1	TGCGCCAGCAGCTATGGGACTAGCGGACAAGAGACCCAGTACTTC	CASSYGTSGQETQYF
NA	TRBJ1-1	NA	TRBV7-9	TGTGCCAGCAGAGGACACGGCGTGGGGAACACTGAAGCTTTCTTT	CASRGHGVGNTEAFF
NA	TRBJ2-6	medium-sized	TRBV20-1	TGCAGTGCTAGTGAAGGAGACGGGGCCAACGTCCTGACTTTC	CSASEGDGANVLTF
NA	TRBJ1-5	NA	TRBV12-3/TRBV12-4	TGTGCCAGCAGTATTGATCAGCCCCAGCATTTT	CASSIDQPQHF
TRBD2	TRBJ2-7	NA	TRBV3-1	TGTGCCAGCAGCCGGACTAGCGGGGGGATAGACTACGAGCAGTACTTC	CASSRTSGGIDYEQYF
NA	TRBJ2-7	NA	TRBV27	TGTGCCAGTAAAATCGCCGACAGAGGGGCGTACGAGCAGTACTTC	CASKIADRGAYEQYF
NA	TRBJ1-1	few	TRBV9	TGTGCCAGCAGCCCCGGCGGGGGGCGGGTCACTGAAGCTTTCTTT	CASSPGGGRVTEAFF
NA	TRBJ1-6	NA	TRBV7-2	TGTGCCAGCAGCGGAAGAAATTATAATTCACCCCTCCACTTT	CASSGRNYNSPLHF
NA	TRBJ2-5	NA	TRBV4-3	TGCGCCAGCAGCCAAGCCCAGGGTTCCTACAATGAGCAGTACTTC	CASSQAQGSYNEQYF
TRBD1	TRBJ2-7	few	TRBV9	TGTGCCAGCAGTGTCAGGGGGCGTGGGGAGCAGTACTTC	CASSVRGRGEQYF
NA	TRBJ2-7	many	TRBV29-1	TGCAGCGTTGGCCCCCGGGCAGGGAGGAACGAGCAGTACTTC	CSVGPRAGRNEQYF
NA	TRBJ1-1	NA	TRBV20-1	TGCAGTGCAGAAAATAGATACAGAAACACTGAAGCTTTCTTT	CSAENRYRNTEAFF
NA	TRBJ1-6	few	TRBV27	TGTGCCAGCAGGCTAGGGGCCTATAATTCACCCCTCCACTTT	CASRLGAYNSPLHF
NA	TRBJ2-7	many	TRBV5-1	TGCGCCAGCAGCTTGCGCGCCGCAGGGAGCTCCTACGAGCAGTACTTC	CASSLRAAGSSYEQYF
NA	TRBJ2-5	NA	TRBV4-1	TGCGCCAGCAGCCCAGAGTCGAGGGGGGTGGAGACCCAGTACTTC	CASSPESRGVETQYF
NA	TRBJ2-5	few	TRBV2	TGTGCCAGCAGTGAGGGACCCACGGGCGAGACCCAGTACTTC	CASSEGPTGETQYF
NA	TRBJ1-2	NA	TRBV20-1	TGCAGTGCTCAGGAGTGGGGGAACTATGGCTACACCTTC	CSAQEWGNYGYTF